This T cell receptor (beta chain) originates from a study of cytomegalovirus exposure and HLA in healthy donors. Regarding the study as a whole: Further analysis was carried out later, and it showed several of the most significant clusters appearing linked to common viral pathogens. Later on, a genetic analysis was performed. It linked a missense variant in DCLRE1C with V- and J-gene trimming of TCR beta. Data from an earlier analysis indicated that most TCR beta V segments were productive either about 90% or about 30% of the time.

Vbeta (60) and Jbeta (13) primers were used in the PCR. Generated by immunoSEQ multiplex PCR, the TCRdb table keeps only in-frame clones and is missing some. This table has 95,000 or so clones, 81% appearing once. The germline V and J ends were trimmed by 6 bases and 4 bases, with 9 bases remaining between them. The germline V gene has CDR1 MDHEN and CDR2 SYDVKM. The CDR3 sequence is 13 residues long. About this clone: The antigen is not known.

The sequence derives from a woman in her 70s in good health and CMV-seropositive. The chain couples TRBV28 to TRBJ2-2, with D tentatively TRBD1 (6 bases). Material for sequencing was PBMCs. CDR3 sequence (DNA): TGTGCCAGCAGACGGACAGTCACCGGGGAGCTGTTTTTT. Translation gives CASRRTVTGELFF.